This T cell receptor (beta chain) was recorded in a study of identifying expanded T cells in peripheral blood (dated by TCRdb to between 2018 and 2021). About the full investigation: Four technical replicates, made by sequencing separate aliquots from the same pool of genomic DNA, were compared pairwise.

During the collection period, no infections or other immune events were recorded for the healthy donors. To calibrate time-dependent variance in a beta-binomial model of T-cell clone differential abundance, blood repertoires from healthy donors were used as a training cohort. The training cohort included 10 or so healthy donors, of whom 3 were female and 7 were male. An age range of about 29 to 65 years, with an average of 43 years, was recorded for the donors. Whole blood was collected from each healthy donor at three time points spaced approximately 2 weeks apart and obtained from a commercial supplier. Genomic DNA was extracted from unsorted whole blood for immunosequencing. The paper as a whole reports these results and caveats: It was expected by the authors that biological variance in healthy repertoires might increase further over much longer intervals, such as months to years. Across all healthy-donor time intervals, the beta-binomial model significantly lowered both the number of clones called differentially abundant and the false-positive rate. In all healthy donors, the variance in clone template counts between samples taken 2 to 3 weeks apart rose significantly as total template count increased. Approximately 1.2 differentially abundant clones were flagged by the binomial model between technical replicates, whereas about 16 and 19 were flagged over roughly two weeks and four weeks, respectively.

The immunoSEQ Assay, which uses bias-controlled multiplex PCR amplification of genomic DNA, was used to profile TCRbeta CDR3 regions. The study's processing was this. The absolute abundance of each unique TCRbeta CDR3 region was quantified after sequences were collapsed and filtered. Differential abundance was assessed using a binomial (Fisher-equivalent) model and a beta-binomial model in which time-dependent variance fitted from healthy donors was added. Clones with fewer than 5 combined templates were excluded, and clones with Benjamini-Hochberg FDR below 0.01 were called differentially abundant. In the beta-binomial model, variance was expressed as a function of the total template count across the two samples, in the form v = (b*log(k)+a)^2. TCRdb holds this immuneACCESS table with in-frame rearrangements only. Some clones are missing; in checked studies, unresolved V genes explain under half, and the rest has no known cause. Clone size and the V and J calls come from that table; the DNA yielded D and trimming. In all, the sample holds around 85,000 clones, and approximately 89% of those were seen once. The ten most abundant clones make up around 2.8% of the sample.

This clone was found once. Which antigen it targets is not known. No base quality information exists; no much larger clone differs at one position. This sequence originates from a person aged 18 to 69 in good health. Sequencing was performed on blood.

The CDR3 corresponds to CASSLVAASYGYTF. The DNA sequence reads TGTGCCAGCAGCTTGGTGGCAGCCAGCTATGGCTACACCTTC. The sequence is built from TRBV5-6 and TRBJ1-2; the D gene cannot be resolved reliably. V is shortened by 0 bases, J by 4 bases, and the region joining them spans 10 bases. From cysteine to phenylalanine, the CDR3 is 14 amino acids long. Just the 42-base CDR3 DNA is kept, in frame starting at base 1. Looking up the germline V gene yields CDR1 SGHDT and CDR2 YYEEEE.